This T cell receptor (beta chain) stems from a study of blood T cells in healthy people across ages. Germline V CDR1 and CDR2: LNHNV, YYDKDF (reference sequence). CDR3 length equals 19 residues. Combining a sample-barcoded 5' primer with a J-beta primer mix, a second PCR ran for about 7 to 12 cycles. A 12-random-nucleotide template-switch adaptor tagged each cDNA molecule. Via MiXCR, TCRdb re-called the 5' RACE reads, giving one row per CDR3 protein. The repertoire holds about 1.1 million distinct CDR3 sequences, with about two fifths as singletons. This clonotype was found once. An end of the junction does not agree with germline; a read error may underlie this. Per-sample PBMC isolation yielded at least 7 million cells.

This sequence joins TRBV15 and TRBJ2-1; 7 bases are a match to TRBD2. Sequenced: blood. The TCR was taken from a man younger than 30 in good health. The CDR3 here is CATSRVRAGPISSYNGQFF. CDR3 DNA: TGTGCCACCAGCAGAGTTCGAGCGGGGCCTATAAGCTCCTACAATGGGCAGTTCTTC.